The rows below give T cell receptor beta chains drawn from one sample of a study of blood T cell repertoires in COVID-19. TCRdb's table, derived via immunoSEQ multiplex PCR, lists solely in-frame clones and lacks some. The profile shows roughly 180,000 clones, 80% to 90% of them singletons. Sequenced material: peripheral blood. The receptor source for this set is a woman in her forties or fifties with COVID-19, enrolled during active disease. CDR3s include the opening cysteine and the closing phenylalanine or tryptophan. A D gene is named only where the DNA matches it firmly. Rows may omit the clone size; those that give it use once, few, many or a size class.

.,TRBV12-3/TRBV12-4,.,TRBJ1-2,CASSLYFGSSVTF,TGTGCCAGCAGTTTATATTTTGGGAGCAGCGTAACCTTC
TRBD1,TRBV5-1,few,TRBJ1-1,CASSLADLDRDEAFF,TGCGCCAGCAGCTTGGCCGATTTGGACAGGGATGAAGCTTTCTTT
TRBD2,TRBV4-1,.,TRBJ2-1,CASSRKAAGGNNEQFF,TGCGCCAGCAGCCGGAAAGCAGCGGGGGGCAACAATGAGCAGTTCTTC
.,TRBV7-3,few,TRBJ2-3,CASSLQGGSTDTQYF,TGTGCCAGCAGCTTACAGGGTGGAAGCACAGATACGCAGTATTTT
TRBD2,TRBV27,.,TRBJ2-1,CASSPLGAGGSYNEQFF,TGTGCCAGCAGTCCTCTGGGTGCGGGGGGGTCATACAATGAGCAGTTCTTC
TRBD1,TRBV5-1,few,TRBJ2-7,CASSLDWGQYYEQYF,TGCGCCAGCAGCTTGGATTGGGGACAGTACTACGAGCAGTACTTC
.,TRBV6-5,once,TRBJ2-2,CASSFGLTNTGELFF,TGTGCCAGCAGTTTCGGACTGACGAACACCGGGGAGCTGTTTTTT
.,TRBV28,.,TRBJ2-1,CASILGFEQFF,TGTGCCAGCATACTAGGCTTTGAGCAGTTCTTC
.,TRBV14,once,TRBJ1-6,CASSQDSGVSPLHF,TGTGCCAGCAGCCAAGACTCGGGGGTTTCACCCCTCCACTTT
.,TRBV7-5,once,TRBJ2-5,CARAGTPQETQYF,TGTGCAAGAGCGGGAACCCCCCAAGAGACCCAGTACTTC
.,TRBV7-9,.,TRBJ1-2,CASTWGGTENYGYTF,TGTGCCAGCACCTGGGGGGGGACGGAGAACTATGGCTACACCTTC
.,TRBV7-9,.,TRBJ2-7,CASSPSFGANYEQYF,TGTGCCAGCAGCCCGAGTTTTGGGGCGAACTACGAGCAGTACTTC
TRBD1,TRBV27,.,TRBJ2-1,CASGQEIYNEQFF,TGTGCCTCCGGACAGGAAATCTACAATGAGCAGTTCTTC
TRBD2,TRBV7-9,.,TRBJ2-5,CASSTGLAGGMGETQYF,TGTGCCAGCAGCACCGGACTAGCGGGGGGAATGGGAGAGACCCAGTACTTC
.,TRBV7-8,.,TRBJ1-2,CASSLVEWDIGKYGYTF,TGTGCCAGCAGCTTAGTCGAGTGGGACATAGGGAAATATGGCTACACCTTC
TRBD2,TRBV4-1,.,TRBJ2-5,CASSQGAGGRWETQYF,TGCGCCAGCAGCCAAGGCGCGGGGGGGCGTTGGGAGACCCAGTACTTC
TRBD1,TRBV4-1,once,TRBJ1-3,CASSQPPGQGPGNTIYF,TGCGCCAGCAGCCAACCGCCGGGACAGGGCCCTGGAAACACCATATATTTT
TRBD1,TRBV19,.,TRBJ1-4,CASSGQGENPKLFF,TGTGCCAGTAGTGGACAGGGGGAAAACCCTAAACTGTTTTTT
.,TRBV2,.,TRBJ2-1,CASSVRQPFSYNEQFF,TGTGCCAGCAGTGTGCGACAGCCTTTTTCCTACAATGAGCAGTTCTTC
TRBD1,TRBV10-3,.,TRBJ1-2,CAIGDRGEEGYGYTF,TGTGCCATCGGAGACAGGGGAGAGGAAGGGTATGGCTACACCTTC
TRBD1,TRBV6-2/TRBV6-3,.,TRBJ1-2,CASSREDAGGPTYGYTF,TGTGCCAGCAGCCGAGAAGACGCAGGGGGTCCTACCTATGGCTACACCTTC
TRBD1,TRBV9,.,TRBJ1-2,CASSDLGTGGAGGYTF,TGTGCCAGCAGCGATCTGGGAACAGGGGGTGCGGGTGGCTACACCTTC
.,TRBV5-1,.,TRBJ2-7,CASSLGRDSYEQYF,TGCGCCAGCAGCTTGGGCAGGGACTCCTACGAGCAGTACTTC
TRBD2,TRBV28,.,TRBJ2-1,CASWTSGGGEQFF,TGTGCCAGCTGGACTAGCGGGGGTGGTGAGCAGTTCTTC
TRBD2,TRBV19,.,TRBJ2-1,CASSPPPGVAGKVNEQFF,TGTGCCAGTAGTCCCCCCCCCGGGGTAGCGGGGAAGGTCAATGAGCAGTTCTTC
TRBD2,TRBV3-1/TRBV3-2,.,TRBJ2-2,CASSFSGGANTGELFF,TGTGCCAGCAGCTTTAGCGGGGGGGCCAACACCGGGGAGCTGTTTTTT
.,TRBV5-6,once,TRBJ1-2,CASSLQGREGGYTF,TGTGCCAGCAGCTTGCAAGGCAGGGAAGGTGGCTACACCTTC
TRBD1,TRBV27,.,TRBJ2-6,CASSTDRAGANVLTF,TGTGCCAGCAGTACCGACAGGGCCGGGGCCAACGTCCTGACTTTC
TRBD2,TRBV11-3,.,TRBJ2-3,CASRLTSGGTDTQYF,TGTGCCAGCAGACTTACTAGCGGGGGTACAGATACGCAGTATTTT
TRBD2,TRBV28,once,TRBJ2-5,CASSFGGEETQYF,TGTGCCAGCAGTTTTGGGGGGGAAGAGACCCAGTACTTC
TRBD2,TRBV7-2,.,TRBJ2-3,CASSLAGTSGGVDTQYF,TGTGCCAGCAGCTTGGCCGGGACTAGCGGGGGTGTAGATACGCAGTATTTT
.,TRBV24-1,.,TRBJ1-5,CATSDHSNQPQHF,TGTGCCACCAGTGATCATAGCAATCAGCCCCAGCATTTT
TRBD1,TRBV5-4,many,TRBJ1-3,CASSFGQGYSGNTIYF,TGTGCCAGCAGTTTCGGACAGGGATACTCTGGAAACACCATATATTTT
TRBD2,TRBV7-6,few,TRBJ2-2,CASSLVQFAGGYTGELFF,TGTGCCAGCAGCTTAGTCCAATTTGCGGGGGGGTACACCGGGGAGCTGTTTTTT
TRBD2,TRBV4-3,.,TRBJ2-3,CASSQSPLAGGGDTQYF,TGCGCCAGCAGCCAATCTCCACTAGCGGGGGGCGGAGATACGCAGTATTTT
.,TRBV19,.,TRBJ2-4,CASSPGGGQYF,TGTGCCAGTAGCCCCGGAGGAGGTCAGTACTTC
TRBD2,TRBV11-3,.,TRBJ2-3,CASSNKRGGFTDTQYF,TGTGCCAGCAGCAACAAGCGGGGGGGTTTCACAGATACGCAGTATTTT
TRBD1,TRBV2,.,TRBJ2-2,CASSGAGQGANTGELFF,TGTGCCAGCAGTGGAGCCGGACAGGGGGCGAACACCGGGGAGCTGTTTTTT
.,TRBV12-5,.,TRBJ1-2,CASGSSFDYGYTF,TGTGCTAGTGGCTCCTCCTTTGACTATGGCTACACCTTC
TRBD1,TRBV6-5,few,TRBJ1-1,CASSYGDRGVWGAFF,TGTGCCAGCAGTTATGGAGACAGGGGAGTATGGGGAGCTTTCTTT
TRBD1,TRBV5-4,.,TRBJ2-7,CASQDRGSSYEQYF,TGTGCCAGCCAGGACAGGGGGAGCTCCTACGAGCAGTACTTC
.,TRBV30,.,TRBJ2-3,CAWSVPGSTDTQYF,TGTGCCTGGAGTGTACCAGGGAGCACAGATACGCAGTATTTT
.,TRBV2,.,TRBJ1-5,CASSERDSNQPQHF,TGTGCCAGCAGTGAGCGGGACAGCAATCAGCCCCAGCATTTT
.,TRBV2,.,TRBJ1-4,CASSVQVNEKLFF,TGTGCCAGCAGTGTACAGGTTAATGAAAAACTGTTTTTT
TRBD1,TRBV6-5,.,TRBJ1-6,CASRAGTGPNSPLHF,TGTGCCAGCAGGGCCGGGACAGGGCCTAATTCACCCCTCCACTTT
.,TRBV28,.,TRBJ2-1,CASSPGGLISSYNEQFF,TGTGCCAGCAGCCCAGGGGGACTCATTAGCTCCTACAATGAGCAGTTCTTC
.,TRBV5-1,.,TRBJ1-2,CASSLTGLDYGYTF,TGCGCCAGCAGCTTGACAGGTTTGGACTATGGCTACACCTTC
TRBD1,TRBV18,.,TRBJ1-6,CASSPGEDRGASPLHF,TGTGCCAGCTCACCCGGAGAGGACAGGGGGGCTTCACCCCTCCACTTT
.,TRBV2,few,TRBJ1-1,CASKQVYNTEAFF,TGTGCCAGCAAACAGGTATATAACACTGAAGCTTTCTTT
TRBD1,TRBV5-1,.,TRBJ1-1,CASSLGIRDRTKNTEAFF,TGCGCCAGCAGCTTGGGGATCCGGGACAGGACAAAGAACACTGAAGCTTTCTTT
.,TRBV15,.,TRBJ2-5,CATSRARQDQETQYF,TGTGCCACCAGCAGAGCCCGACAGGACCAAGAGACCCAGTACTTC
TRBD2,TRBV28,.,TRBJ2-1,CASRPLAALPYNEQFF,TGTGCCAGCAGGCCACTAGCGGCCCTTCCTTACAATGAGCAGTTCTTC
.,TRBV7-2,.,TRBJ2-2,CAESGSPGELFF,TGTGCCGAAAGTGGCAGTCCCGGGGAGCTGTTTTTT